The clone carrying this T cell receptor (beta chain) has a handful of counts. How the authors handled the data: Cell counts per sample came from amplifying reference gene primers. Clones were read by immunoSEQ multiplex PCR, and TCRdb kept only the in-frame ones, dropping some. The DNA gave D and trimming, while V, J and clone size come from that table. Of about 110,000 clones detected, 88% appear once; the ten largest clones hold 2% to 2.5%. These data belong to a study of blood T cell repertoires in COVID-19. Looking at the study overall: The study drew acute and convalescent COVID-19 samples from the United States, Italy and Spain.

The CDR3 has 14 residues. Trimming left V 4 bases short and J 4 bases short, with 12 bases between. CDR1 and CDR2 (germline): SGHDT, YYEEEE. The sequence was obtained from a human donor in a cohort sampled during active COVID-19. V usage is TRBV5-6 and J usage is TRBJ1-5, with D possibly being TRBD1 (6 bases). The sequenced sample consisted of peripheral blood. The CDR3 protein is CASSGGQSNQPQHF. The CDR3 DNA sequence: TGTGCCAGCAGCGGCGGACAGTCTAATCAGCCCCAGCATTTT. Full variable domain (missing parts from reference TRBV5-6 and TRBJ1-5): DAGVTQSPTHLIKTRGQQVTLRCSPKSGHDTVSWYQQALGQGPQFIFQYYEEEERQRGNFPDRFSGHQFPNYSSELNVNALLLGDSALYLCASSGGQSNQPQHFGDGTRLSIL.